The 27 T cell receptor beta chains presented below share a single source sample, sequenced in a study of OX40 agonist ivuxolimab in advanced cancers. This table comes from immunoSEQ multiplex PCR, and its TCRdb copy is limited to in-frame clones, with some not included. The sample has over 30,000 clones, 65% to 85% seen once. Sequencing was performed on CD4+ or CD8+ T cells sorted from blood, taken in a trial of the OX40 agonist ivuxolimab. Every receptor here comes from an adult with an advanced solid tumor such as melanoma, head and neck, liver or kidney cancer.

The CDR3 region has the DNA TGTGCCAGCAGCTTAGCTGCGGGAGTCTCCTACGAGCAGTACTTC. Amino acids: CASSLAAGVSYEQYF. The chain is built from TRBV7-2 and TRBJ2-7; 7 bases agree with TRBD2. Germline CDR1 is SGHTA and CDR2 is FQGNSA. V shed 0 bases, J shed 0 bases, and the junction held 2 bases outside the gene matches. This CDR3 is built from 15 residues.

This chain joins TRBV7-8 and TRBJ2-1, with 9 bases fitting TRBD2. Germline CDR1 and CDR2: SGHVS and FQNEAQ. V was pared by 5 bases and J by 4 bases, with 6 bases of the junction left unmatched. The CDR3 runs 15 residues. CDR3 sequence (DNA): TGTGCCAGCAGCCGCGGGGGGGCCATGTACAATGAGCAGTTCTTC. This encodes CASSRGGAMYNEQFF.

CDR3 region: CASSFSGSQPYEQYF. The CDR3 DNA follows: TGTGCCAGCAGCTTTAGCGGGAGTCAACCCTACGAGCAGTACTTC. The chain recombines TRBV9 with TRBJ2-7; 9 bases agree with TRBD2. Germline V gives CDR1 SGDLS, CDR2 YYNGEE. The CDR3 is 15 amino acids. The junction had 7 bases not matched to a gene; V was cut back by 4 bases and J by 2 bases.

The chain is built from TRBV6-5 and TRBJ2-7, with D perhaps assigned TRBD1 or TRBD2 (5 bases each). Germline assignment: CDR1 MNHEY and CDR2 SVGAGI. The CDR3 has 15 residues. V lost 0 bases to trimming and J lost 2 bases, with 11 bases between them. The CDR3, as DNA: TGTGCCAGCAGTTACTCGGAGGCAGGGACCTACGAGCAGTACTTC. Encoded protein: CASSYSEAGTYEQYF.

The chain employs TRBV7-8 and TRBJ1-1, with TRBD1 as a possible D gene (6 bases). CDR3 size: 16 residues. CDR1 is SGHVS and CDR2 is FQNEAQ in the germline V gene. Trimming took 5 bases from V and 0 from J, leaving 16 bases between them. CDR3 residues: CASSLGTSLMNTEAFF. Written as DNA, the CDR3 is TGTGCCAGCAGCCTAGGGACATCCCTTATGAACACTGAAGCTTTCTTT.

The chain carries TRBV6-6 and TRBJ2-5; D is ambiguous. The germline CDR1 and CDR2 sequences are MNHNY and SVGAGI (reference sequence). The V end lost 6 bases, the J end lost 2 bases, and 4 bases lay between the germline ends. The CDR3 extends over 11 amino acids. CDR3 region: CASSPQETQYF. As DNA, the CDR3 is TGTGCCAGCAGCCCTCAAGAGACCCAGTACTTC.

This clone has just a few counts. CDR3 in DNA: TGCAGCGTGGGGCAGGGGCTGTACACTGAAGCTTTCTTT. It translates to CSVGQGLYTEAFF. J is TRBJ1-1 and V is TRBV29-1, with a weak D call TRBD1 (6 bases). CDR3 length: 13 residues. Deletions cut 6 bases from V and 3 bases from J, with 14 bases between. The germline CDR1 and CDR2 sequences are SQVTM and ANQGSEA. Using reference TRBV29-1 and TRBJ1-1 for the parts outside the CDR3, the full variable domain is SAVISQKPSRDICQRGTSLTIQCQVDSQVTMMFWYRQQPGQSLTLIATANQGSEATYESGFVIDKFPISRPNLTFSTLTVSNMSPEDSSIYLCSVGQGLYTEAFFGQGTRLTVV.

This rearrangement joins TRBV5-1 to TRBJ2-6; no firm D call. The CDR3 is made up of 17 amino acids. V was clipped by 4 bases and J by 0 bases, with 14 bases between them. Germline V CDR1 and CDR2: SGHRS, YFSETQ. CDR3 loop: CASSMIGPSSGANVLTF. The CDR3, as DNA: TGCGCCAGCAGCATGATCGGGCCAAGCTCTGGGGCCAACGTCCTGACTTTC.

J is TRBJ1-2 and V is TRBV6-1; D gene uncertain. Trimming removed 4 bases from V and 4 bases from J, with 19 bases in between. Germline lookup yields CDR1 MNHNS and CDR2 SASEGT. The CDR3 sequence is 16 residues long. CDR3 loop: CASSGKDSGGFYGYTF. The CDR3 DNA follows: TGTGCCAGCAGTGGGAAGGACTCCGGAGGTTTCTATGGCTACACCTTC.

This rearrangement joins TRBV4-1 to TRBJ1-5; no clear D. This CDR3 is built from 15 residues. The germline CDR1 and CDR2 sequences are MGHRA and YSYEKL. Trimming took off 5 bases at V and 0 bases at J, with 11 bases between the two ends. DNA for the CDR3: TGCGCCAGCAGCGCCGACACGTTTAGCAATCAGCCCCAGCATTTT. Protein sequence: CASSADTFSNQPQHF.

V and J are TRBV29-1 and TRBJ2-2, with a weak D call TRBD1 (6 bases). Germline CDR1 and CDR2: SQVTM and ANQGSEA. This CDR3 comprises 14 residues. The V gene lost 6 bases and the J gene lost 1 base, with 12 bases spanning the gap. The CDR3 loop is CSVKDSGNTGELFF. The DNA for the CDR3 is TGCAGCGTGAAGGACAGTGGGAACACCGGGGAGCTGTTTTTT.

This chain connects TRBV6-5 to TRBJ1-6; tentatively, D is TRBD1 (6 bases). Germline CDR1 is MNHEY and CDR2 is SVGAGI. The CDR3 is 12 amino acids. CDR3 sequence (DNA): TGTGCTCTAAGCGGGGGCAATTCACCCCTCCACTTT. Protein: CALSGGNSPLHF.

The V and J genes are TRBV9 and TRBJ2-5; 7 nucleotides align to TRBD2. From germline, CDR1 is SGDLS and CDR2 YYNGEE. The CDR3 has 14 amino acids. Trimming at V came to 4 bases and at J to 5 bases, leaving 8 bases not matched to a gene. The CDR3, as DNA: TGTGCCAGCAGCCGGGGGGAGTGGAGCGAGACCCAGTACTTC. Encoded protein: CASSRGEWSETQYF.

In DNA form, the CDR3 reads TGTGCCAGCAGCCAGGACTTCGGGGGACCGGCATATTTT. Amino acid sequence: CASSQDFGGPAYF. The V call is TRBV4-2, the J call TRBJ1-3, with D tentatively TRBD1 (5 bases). In germline, CDR1 is LGHNA, CDR2 YNFKEQ. The CDR3 consists of 13 residues. V was clipped by 3 bases and J by 15 bases, with 18 bases between them.

This clone was counted only a few times. The chain combines TRBV7-8 with TRBJ2-5, with a tentative D call TRBD1 (6 bases). Germline CDR1 reads SGHVS; CDR2 reads FQNEAQ. CDR3 size: 16 residues. Trimming removed 1 base from V and 4 bases from J, with 16 bases in between. The CDR3 coding sequence is TGTGCCAGCAGCTTAGGTCCCGCAGGGGTTCGAGAGACCCAGTACTTC. Encoded protein: CASSLGPAGVRETQYF.

This clone was counted between two and nine times. The rearrangement links TRBV6-1 to TRBJ1-2; tentative D call: TRBD1 (6 bases). Trimming took 6 bases from V and 4 from J, leaving 18 bases between them. Germline assignment: CDR1 MNHNS and CDR2 SASEGT. CDR3 length: 15 residues. CDR3 in DNA: TGTGCCAGCAGCGAAACCACAGGGTTCGGCTATGGCTACACCTTC. It codes for CASSETTGFGYGYTF.

This chain links TRBV5-1 with TRBJ2-5; 9 nucleotides match TRBD1. The V gene end was trimmed by 4 bases and the J gene end by 2 bases; junction bases not matched to a gene: 3. Germline V CDR1 and CDR2: SGHRS, YFSETQ. The CDR3 has 14 residues. The CDR3 region is CASSDGTGQETQYF. Here the CDR3 DNA reads TGCGCCAGCAGCGACGGGACAGGGCAAGAGACCCAGTACTTC.

The chain joins TRBV15 to TRBJ2-3; D is perhaps TRBD1 (6 bases). Germline V lookup: CDR1 LNHNV, CDR2 YYDKDF (reference sequence). The length of the CDR3 is 14 residues. Trimming removed 8 bases at V and 0 bases at J, with 12 bases between. CDR3 region: CATRDNPSTDTQYF. CDR3 in DNA: TGTGCCACCCGGGACAATCCTAGCACAGATACGCAGTATTTT.

The genes are TRBV29-1 and TRBJ2-2; 13 bases align to TRBD2. Germline V gene lookup returns CDR1 SQVTM and CDR2 ANQGSEA. The CDR3 runs to 14 residues. The J segment lost 10 bases and the V segment lost 5 bases, leaving 7 bases of the junction unmatched. CDR3 residues: CSVSRTSGSKELFF. The CDR3 bases are TGCAGCGTTTCTAGGACTAGCGGGAGTAAGGAGCTGTTTTTT.

In DNA form, the CDR3 reads TGTGCCAGCAGTCCGGACACCTATGGCTACACCTTC. Its protein is CASSPDTYGYTF. The chain combines TRBV28 with TRBJ1-2, with D possibly being TRBD1 (5 bases). Germline V lookup: CDR1 MDHEN, CDR2 SYDVKM. There are 12 residues in the CDR3. V was clipped by 5 bases and J by 4 bases, with 8 bases between them.

The chain is built from TRBV5-6 and TRBJ1-5; weak D call: TRBD1 (6 bases). The germline CDR1 and CDR2 sequences are SGHDT and YYEEEE. There are 12 residues in the CDR3. Trimming pared 0 bases from V and 13 bases from J, leaving 11 bases between. CDR3: CASSLAGGAQHF. The CDR3, as DNA: TGTGCCAGCAGCTTGGCTGGGGGGGCTCAGCATTTT.

J is TRBJ2-3 and V is TRBV11-2; the match to TRBD2 covers 8 bases. With 4 bases clipped from V and 6 bases from J, the junction kept 9 bases outside the gene matches. This CDR3 region has 15 residues. Germline values: CDR1 SGHAT, CDR2 FQNNGV. CDR3 bases: TGTGCCAGCAGCTCGGGACTAGGGGAGGTCGATACGCAGTATTTT. It translates to CASSSGLGEVDTQYF.

This chain uses TRBV28 with TRBJ2-3; D ambiguous. The CDR3 is 11 residues long. The ends were cut back, 6 bases at V and 8 bases at J, with 9 bases in the middle. The germline V gene has CDR1 MDHEN and CDR2 SYDVKM. CDR3 amino acids: CASSPSRTQYF. The CDR3 DNA reads as TGTGCCAGCAGCCCGTCCCGTACGCAGTATTTT.

V gene TRBV28 combines with J gene TRBJ2-7; TRBD2 matches at 7 bases. From germline, CDR1 is MDHEN and CDR2 SYDVKM. CDR3 length: 14 residues. J was trimmed by 2 bases and V by 6 bases; bases with no gene match: 7. The CDR3 is CASSIAGETYEQYF. CDR3 coding DNA: TGTGCCAGCAGCATTGCGGGGGAAACCTACGAGCAGTACTTC.

This clone was observed a few times. The rearrangement joins TRBV27 to TRBJ2-3; 7 nucleotides line up with TRBD1. The J segment lost 3 bases and the V segment lost 6 bases, leaving 3 bases of the junction unmatched. The CDR3 loop spans 13 amino acids. Germline V gene data show CDR1 as MNHEY and CDR2 as SMNVEV (reference sequence). The CDR3 sequence is CASRTGDTDTQYF. CDR3 sequence (DNA): TGTGCCAGCAGAACAGGGGATACAGATACGCAGTATTTT.

This clone was picked up one time. The chain couples TRBV5-1 to TRBJ2-4; 10 bases are a match to TRBD2. Unmatched junction bases numbered 5, after V lost 3 bases and J lost 8 bases. Per germline, CDR1 SGHRS and CDR2 YFSETQ. The CDR3 loop spans 14 amino acids. CDR3 bases: TGCGCCAGCAGCTCCCTAGCGGGGGATGACATTCAGTACTTC. This encodes CASSSLAGDDIQYF.

The chain is built from TRBV14 and TRBJ2-1; D is possibly TRBD2 (5 bases). Germline V CDR1 and CDR2: SGHDN, FVKESK. The V gene lost 6 bases and the J gene lost 1 base, with 13 bases spanning the gap. The CDR3 consists of 15 residues. CDR3: CASSPTLASYNEQFF. DNA for the CDR3: TGTGCCAGCAGTCCTACCTTAGCGTCCTACAATGAGCAGTTCTTC.